This TCR beta chain emerged from a study of blood T cell repertoires in COVID-19 (dated by TCRdb to between 2020 and 2021). The study in broad terms: Collaborator samples came from the United States, Italy and Spain and covered acute and convalescent phases of COVID-19. The material from the prospective study consisted of cDNA or gDNA derived from T cells, B-cell-depleted T cells, or PBMCs. The sample metadata nearly always contained a de-identified subject ID, COVID-19 status, age in years and sex. Subjects who had been exposed to COVID-19, were actively infected with it, or had recovered from it provided the deeply sampled blood TCRbeta repertoires that made up the dataset. The samples were drawn from the first 160 participants of the ongoing ImmuneRACE study and from 950 to 1,500 subjects provided by 6 global collaborators. The repertoires were released in a freely available public database intended as a resource for research on the immune response to SARS-CoV-2. Where available, HLA class I and class II types were obtained from metadata supplied by the sample provider rather than from assay-based typing. The full study reports these points: How much clinical and demographic metadata was included differed by source and by participant, and the metadata was provided uncurated.

TCRbeta CDR3 regions were amplified from genomic DNA by means of the immunoSEQ Assay, a bias-controlled multiplex PCR. In the authors' own workflow: Nucleated cell counts per sample were estimated from amplification of reference gene primers within the assay. To quantify the absolute abundance of each unique TCRbeta CDR3 rearrangement, sequence reads were collapsed and filtered. For each sample, productive Simpson clonality was calculated as the square root of Simpson's diversity index across productive rearrangements. TCRdb carries this immuneACCESS record with in-frame sequences only. Its versions omit some clonotypes, under half of them owing to an unresolved V gene in the studies checked, with the rest unexplained. V and J calls and clone size are copied from that table; D and trimming were computed from the DNA. This sample lists about 260,000 clones; about 88% were detected once. The ten biggest clones cover 4.1% of the sample.

About this clone: The antigen it recognizes is unknown. Germline is not matched at one junction end, which may reflect a read error.

Its CDR3 holds 18 amino acids, cysteine through phenylalanine. CDR3 DNA is the only sequence kept; it has 54 bases, read in frame from the first base. In the germline V gene, CDR1 corresponds to SGHRS and CDR2 to YFSETQ. In the prospective study, participants were roughly 18 to 89 years old, resided in fewer than 25 geographic areas of the United States, and were enrolled through a virtual design. In the prospective study, participants were assigned to cohorts based on the clinical history participants reported in a screening survey and a study questionnaire. Mobile phlebotomists in the prospective study collected whole blood, serum and a nasopharyngeal or oropharyngeal swab from every participant. Prospective study participants could optionally give additional blood draws and questionnaires over an approximately two-month period. Prospective study blood samples were shipped either frozen or at room temperature before DNA extraction.

Source material: PBMCs or T cells enriched from blood (not recorded which). This clonotype originated in a man in his thirties or forties with acute COVID-19. In this chain, TRBV5-1 is recombined with TRBJ1-1; 9 bases in the junction line up with TRBD1. The CDR3 is CASSLSGTGSFGGTEAFF. Here is the DNA: TGTGCCAGCAGCTTGTCCGGGACAGGGTCATTCGGGGGCACTGAAGCTTTCTTT. Beyond the CDR3, the reference TRBV5-1 and TRBJ1-1 genes provide the residues; the full variable domain reads: KAGVTQTPRYLIKTRGQQVTLSCSPISGHRSVSWYQQTPGQGLQFLFEYFSETQRNKGNFPGRFSGRQFSNSRSEMNVSTLELGDSALYLCASSLSGTGSFGGTEAFFGQGTRLTVV.